These 6 T cell receptor beta chains share one sample of origin, sequenced in a study of T cell repertoires in cytomegalovirus infection. TCRdb passed the reads through MiXCR, listing each CDR3 protein once. Seen here are over 120,000 distinct CDR3 sequences, approximately 30% observed once, and the top ten hold around 50%. Their specific antigens are unknown. Sequencing was performed on CD8+ T cells from cultured PBMCs, taken from culture after CMV antigen stimulation. All receptors come from a human donor in good health (CMV status not recorded). Some clones in this sample may be carry-over from other donors' samples.

This clonotype has just a few counts. The V gene is TRBV27, the J gene TRBJ1-5; no definite D call. V dropped 3 bases and J dropped 10 bases, with 16 bases sitting between them. Germline V lookup: CDR1 MNHEY, CDR2 SMNVEV (reference sequence). CDR3 length: 14 residues. The chain's CDR3 is CASSFTAGLVPQHF. In nucleotides, the CDR3 is TGTGCCAGCAGTTTTACGGCCGGGTTGGTTCCCCAGCATTTT.

Here the CDR3 reads CASSPTTPYEQYF. The CDR3 region has the DNA TGTGCCAGCAGTCCGACAACCCCCTACGAGCAGTACTTC. This chain links TRBV12-3 or TRBV12-4 with TRBJ2-7; D unclear. CDR3 size: 13 residues. V gave up 5 bases and J gave up 2 bases, with 10 bases separating them.

The table lists this clonotype with a count of one. The rearrangement links TRBV6-2 or TRBV6-3 to TRBJ1-1; D gene ambiguous. The CDR3 runs to 13 residues. CDR1 and CDR2 (germline): MNHEY, SVGEGT. Deletions cut 0 bases from V and 7 bases from J, with 9 bases between. This chain's CDR3 is CASSYSRGIEAFF. CDR3 DNA: TGTGCCAGCAGTTACTCGCGAGGGATTGAAGCTTTCTTT.

This chain uses TRBV7-6 with TRBJ2-2; TRBD1 matches 7 bases. Per the germline V gene, CDR1 is SGHVS and CDR2 is FNYEAQ. Trimming removed 6 bases from V and 4 bases from J; junction bases left unmatched: 5. The CDR3 runs 14 residues. This chain's CDR3 is CASSEGAGTGELFF. In DNA form, the CDR3 reads TGTGCCAGCAGTGAGGGGGCGGGCACCGGGGAGCTGTTTTTT. Based on the CDR3 plus reference TRBV7-6 and TRBJ2-2, the full variable domain is GAGVSQSPRYKVTKRGQDVALRCDPISGHVSLYWYRQALGQGPEFLTYFNYEAQQDKSGLPNDRFSAERPEGSISTLTIQRTEQRDSAMYRCASSEGAGTGELFFGEGSRLTVL.

This clonotype was detected ten times or more. This chain joins TRBV7-8 and TRBJ2-5; D uncertain. This CDR3 spans 13 amino acids. V was shortened by 10 bases and J by 9 bases, with 21 bases between the two germline ends. The germline gives CDR1 SGHVS, CDR2 FQNEAQ. CDR3 loop: CAIKRALHAPQYF. The DNA for the CDR3 is TGTGCCATCAAACGGGCGCTCCATGCGCCCCAGTACTTC.

This clonotype turned up a few times. The V and J genes are TRBV28 and TRBJ2-7; maybe TRBD2 (5 bases). The CDR3 contains 15 residues. The V and J ends lost 6 bases and 2 bases respectively, with 17 bases between them. Germline lookup yields CDR1 MDHEN and CDR2 SYDVKM. Here the CDR3 reads CASSPRGSGPYEQYF. For the CDR3, the DNA is TGTGCCAGCAGCCCTCGTGGCAGCGGACCCTACGAGCAGTACTTC.